These 14 T cell receptor beta chains were all obtained from the same sample, sequenced in a study of blood T cell repertoires in COVID-19. Clones were read by immunoSEQ multiplex PCR, and TCRdb kept only the in-frame ones, dropping some. The sample has around 58,000 clones, approximately 85% seen once. The sample consisted of peripheral blood. These receptors were taken from a woman aged 55 to 70 with COVID-19, enrolled during active disease.

The V call is TRBV11-2, the J call TRBJ2-7; 8 nucleotides align to TRBD2. Germline V gene data show CDR1 as SGHAT and CDR2 as FQNNGV. With 3 bases clipped from V and 2 bases from J, the junction kept 9 bases outside the gene matches. This CDR3 has 16 residues. The CDR3 spells CASSFSQQAGAYEQYF. The DNA of the CDR3 is TGTGCCAGCAGCTTTTCACAGCAAGCGGGAGCCTACGAGCAGTACTTC.

This chain uses TRBV19 with TRBJ1-5, with 7 bases identical to TRBD1. With 1 base clipped from V and 3 bases from J, the junction kept 3 bases outside the gene matches. The germline gives CDR1 LNHDA, CDR2 SQIVND (reference sequence). The CDR3 totals 15 residues. The chain's CDR3 is CASSIAQGSNQPQHF. CDR3 DNA sequence: TGTGCCAGTAGTATAGCACAGGGGTCCAATCAGCCCCAGCATTTT.

The chain combines TRBV27 with TRBJ2-1; 7 bases line up with TRBD2. The CDR3 spans 14 residues. Germline values: CDR1 MNHEY, CDR2 SMNVEV (reference sequence). After removal of 2 bases from V and 5 bases from J, the junction contained 3 bases not matched to a gene. The DNA of the CDR3 is TGTGCCAGCAGTTTAGGCGGGACTAACAATGAGCAGTTCTTC. Its protein product is CASSLGGTNNEQFF.

The chain is built from TRBV15 and TRBJ2-7; TRBD1 aligns across 7 bases. The CDR3 extends over 17 amino acids. The V gene's germline CDR1 is LNHNV and CDR2 YYDKDF (reference sequence). The trim removed 0 bases at V and 2 bases at J, leaving 10 bases unmatched. The CDR3 region is CATSRELGQPRTYEQYF. DNA of the CDR3: TGTGCCACCAGCAGAGAATTGGGACAGCCAAGGACCTACGAGCAGTACTTC.

This chain joins TRBV7-6 and TRBJ1-6; a possible D gene is TRBD1 (5 bases). V gave up 5 bases and J gave up 6 bases, with 11 bases separating them. The CDR3 sequence is 14 residues long. Germline V gene lookup returns CDR1 SGHVS and CDR2 FNYEAQ. DNA for the CDR3: TGTGCCAGCAGCCCCCGACAGACTAATTCACCCCTCCACTTT. Protein sequence: CASSPRQTNSPLHF.

The chain is built from TRBV3-1 (or the pseudogene TRBV3-2) and TRBJ2-1, with 8 bases fitting TRBD2. With 5 bases clipped from V and 5 bases from J, the junction kept 11 bases outside the gene matches. Germline-derived CDR1 and CDR2 are LGHDT and YNNKEL (reference sequence). The CDR3 runs 16 residues. CDR3 sequence: CASSLQAGGNHNEQFF. CDR3 coding DNA: TGTGCCAGCAGCTTACAGGCGGGAGGAAACCACAATGAGCAGTTCTTC.

The chain combines TRBV7-2 with TRBJ1-1, with D possibly matching TRBD1 (6 bases). This CDR3 is built from 16 residues. Trimming took 5 bases from V and 0 from J, leaving 16 bases between them. The germline CDR1 and CDR2 sequences are SGHTA and FQGNSA. The CDR3, as DNA: TGTGCCAGCAGCCCCTTCCGGACAGCTATGAACACTGAAGCTTTCTTT. Amino acid sequence: CASSPFRTAMNTEAFF. Together with reference TRBV7-2 and TRBJ1-1, the CDR3 gives the full variable domain: GAGVSQSPSNKVTEKGKDVELRCDPISGHTALYWYRQSLGQGLEFLIYFQGNSAPDKSGLPSDRFSAERTGGSVSTLTIQRTQQEDSAVYLCASSPFRTAMNTEAFFGQGTRLTVV.

The chain is built from TRBV6-5 and TRBJ1-6, with 7 bases that match TRBD1. V was pared by 2 bases and J by 10 bases, with 5 bases of the junction left unmatched. CDR1 and CDR2 (germline): MNHEY, SVGAGI. The CDR3 spans 14 residues. CDR3 sequence (DNA): TGTGCCAGCAGTTACGGGACAGTCACGTCACCCCTCCACTTT. It codes for CASSYGTVTSPLHF.

This sequence joins TRBV9 and TRBJ2-2; 11 nucleotides align to TRBD2. The length of the CDR3 is 16 residues. The germline V gene has CDR1 SGDLS and CDR2 YYNGEE. V shed 4 bases and J 5 bases; nucleotides not matched to a gene: 7. The chain's CDR3 is CASSPRLAGRTGELFF. As DNA, the CDR3 is TGTGCCAGCAGCCCGAGACTAGCGGGGAGGACCGGGGAGCTGTTTTTT.

Here the CDR3 reads CASSPGQGKGDTQYF. DNA for the CDR3: TGTGCCAGCAGCCCCGGACAGGGGAAGGGAGATACGCAGTATTTT. The V gene is TRBV7-6, the J gene TRBJ2-3, with 9 bases that match TRBD1. The V gene end was trimmed by 5 bases and the J gene end by 5 bases; junction bases not matched to a gene: 8. The CDR3 consists of 15 residues. The germline CDR1 and CDR2 sequences are SGHVS and FNYEAQ. The full variable domain, its missing parts supplied by reference TRBV7-6 and TRBJ2-3, is GAGVSQSPRYKVTKRGQDVALRCDPISGHVSLYWYRQALGQGPEFLTYFNYEAQQDKSGLPNDRFSAERPEGSISTLTIQRTEQRDSAMYRCASSPGQGKGDTQYFGPGTRLTVL.

This chain joins TRBV28 and TRBJ1-2; no clear D gene. The CDR3 covers 13 residues. Germline loops: CDR1 MDHEN, CDR2 SYDVKM. Trimming took off 10 bases at V and 3 bases at J, with 15 bases between the two ends. This CDR3 reads CATAYGYDYGYTF. CDR3 sequence (DNA): TGTGCCACCGCATACGGGTACGACTATGGCTACACCTTC.

V is TRBV28 and J is TRBJ2-7; the D gene is possibly TRBD1 (7 bases). Trimming stripped 5 bases from V and 3 bases from J, with 20 bases between. CDR1 is MDHEN and CDR2 is SYDVKM in the germline V gene. CDR3 size: 16 residues. The CDR3 DNA follows: TGTGCCAGCAGTCGCCCCTGGAGGGACAGACACTACGAGCAGTACTTC. Translating it yields CASSRPWRDRHYEQYF.

This chain joins TRBV4-3 and TRBJ1-3; D uncertain. Germline values: CDR1 LGHNA, CDR2 YSLEER. Trimming took 0 bases from V and 13 from J, leaving 13 bases between them. CDR3 length: 13 amino acids. In nucleotides, the CDR3 is TGCGCCAGCAGCCAAGAATTTCGAAGTCGGATATATTTT. The encoded protein is CASSQEFRSRIYF.

The CDR3 DNA reads TGTGCCAGCAGTTACTCGGGGGGGACCTATAGCAATCAGCCCCAGCATTTT. It specifies CASSYSGGTYSNQPQHF. This sequence joins TRBV6-2 or TRBV6-3 and TRBJ1-5, with D possibly TRBD1 on 5 matching bases. This CDR3 is 17 amino acids long. V gave up 0 bases and J gave up 0 bases, with 12 bases separating them. CDR1 and CDR2 from the germline V gene are MNHEY and SVGEGT.